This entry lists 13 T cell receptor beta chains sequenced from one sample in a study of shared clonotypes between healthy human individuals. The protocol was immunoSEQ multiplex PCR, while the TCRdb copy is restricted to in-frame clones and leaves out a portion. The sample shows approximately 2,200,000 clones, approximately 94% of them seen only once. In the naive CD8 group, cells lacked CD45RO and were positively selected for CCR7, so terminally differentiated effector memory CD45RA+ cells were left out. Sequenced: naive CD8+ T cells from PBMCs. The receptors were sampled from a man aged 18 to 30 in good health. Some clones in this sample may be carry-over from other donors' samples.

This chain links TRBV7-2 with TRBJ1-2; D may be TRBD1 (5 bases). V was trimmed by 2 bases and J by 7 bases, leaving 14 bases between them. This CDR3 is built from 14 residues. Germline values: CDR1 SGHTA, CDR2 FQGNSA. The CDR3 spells CASSLREPGGGYTF. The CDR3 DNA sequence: TGTGCCAGCAGCTTAAGAGAGCCTGGGGGTGGCTACACCTTC.

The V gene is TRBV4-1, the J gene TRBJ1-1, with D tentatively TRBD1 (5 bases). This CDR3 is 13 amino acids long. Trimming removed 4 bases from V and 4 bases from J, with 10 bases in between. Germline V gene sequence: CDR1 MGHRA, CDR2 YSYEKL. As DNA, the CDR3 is TGCGCCAGCAGCCCTATCGGGGGCACTGAAGCTTTCTTT. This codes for CASSPIGGTEAFF.

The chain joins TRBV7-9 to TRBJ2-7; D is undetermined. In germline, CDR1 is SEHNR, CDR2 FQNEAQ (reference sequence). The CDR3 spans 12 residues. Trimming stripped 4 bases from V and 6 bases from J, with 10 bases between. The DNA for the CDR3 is TGTGCCAGCAGCTCTGGGGTGGGCGAGCAGTACTTC. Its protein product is CASSSGVGEQYF. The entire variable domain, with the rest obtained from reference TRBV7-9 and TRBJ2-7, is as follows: DTGVSQNPRHKITKRGQNVTFRCDPISEHNRLYWYRQTLGQGPEFLTYFQNEAQLEKSRLLSDRFSAERPKGSFSTLEIQRTEQGDSAMYLCASSSGVGEQYFGPGTRLTVT.

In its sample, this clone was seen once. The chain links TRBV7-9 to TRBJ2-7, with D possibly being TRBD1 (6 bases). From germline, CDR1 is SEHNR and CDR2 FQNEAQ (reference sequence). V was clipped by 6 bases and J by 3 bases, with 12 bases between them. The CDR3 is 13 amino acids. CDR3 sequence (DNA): TGTGCCAGCAGTTCTGGACAGCACTACGAGCAGTACTTC. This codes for CASSSGQHYEQYF.

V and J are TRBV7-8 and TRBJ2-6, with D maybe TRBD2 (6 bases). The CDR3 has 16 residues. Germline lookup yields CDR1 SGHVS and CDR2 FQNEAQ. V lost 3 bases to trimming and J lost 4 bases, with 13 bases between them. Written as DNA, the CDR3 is TGTGCCAGCAGCTTGCGGAGGGTGGAAGGGGCCAACGTCCTGACTTTC. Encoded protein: CASSLRRVEGANVLTF.

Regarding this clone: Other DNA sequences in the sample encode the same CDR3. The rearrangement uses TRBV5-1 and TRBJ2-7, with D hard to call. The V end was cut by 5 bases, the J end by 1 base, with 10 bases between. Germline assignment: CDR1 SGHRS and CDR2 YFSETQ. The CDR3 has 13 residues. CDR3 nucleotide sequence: TGCGCCAGCAGTTTCGGACGGTCCTACGAGCAGTACTTC. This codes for CASSFGRSYEQYF.

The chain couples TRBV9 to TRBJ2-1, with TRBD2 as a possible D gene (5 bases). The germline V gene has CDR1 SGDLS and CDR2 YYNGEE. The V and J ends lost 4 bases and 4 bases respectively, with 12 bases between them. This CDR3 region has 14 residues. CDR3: CASSPSGRYNEQFF. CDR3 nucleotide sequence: TGTGCCAGCAGCCCTTCTGGGAGATACAATGAGCAGTTCTTC.

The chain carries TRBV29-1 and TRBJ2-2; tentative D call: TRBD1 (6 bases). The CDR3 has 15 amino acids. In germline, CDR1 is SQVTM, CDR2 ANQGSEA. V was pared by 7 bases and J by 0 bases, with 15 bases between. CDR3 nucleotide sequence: TGCAGCGCTGTCACAGGGAATACGAACACCGGGGAGCTGTTTTTT. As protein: CSAVTGNTNTGELFF.

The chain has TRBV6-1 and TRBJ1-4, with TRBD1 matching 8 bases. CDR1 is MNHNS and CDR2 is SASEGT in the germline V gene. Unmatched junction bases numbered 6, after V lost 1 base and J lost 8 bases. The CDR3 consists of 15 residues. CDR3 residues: CASSEGRGRREKLFF. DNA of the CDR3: TGTGCCAGCAGTGAAGGCAGGGGGCGAAGGGAAAAACTGTTTTTT.

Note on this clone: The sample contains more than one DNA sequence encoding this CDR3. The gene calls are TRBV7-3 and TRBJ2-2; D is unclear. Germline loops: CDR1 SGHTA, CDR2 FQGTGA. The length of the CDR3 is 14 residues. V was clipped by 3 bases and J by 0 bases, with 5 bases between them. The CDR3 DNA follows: TGTGCCAGCAGCTTTGGGGCGAACACCGGGGAGCTGTTTTTT. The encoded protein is CASSFGANTGELFF.

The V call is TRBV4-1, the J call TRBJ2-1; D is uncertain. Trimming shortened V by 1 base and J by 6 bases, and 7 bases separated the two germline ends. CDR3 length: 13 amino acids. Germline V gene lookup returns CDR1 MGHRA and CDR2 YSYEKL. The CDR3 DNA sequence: TGCGCCAGCAGCCAAGCCCGGGTCAATGAGCAGTTCTTC. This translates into CASSQARVNEQFF.

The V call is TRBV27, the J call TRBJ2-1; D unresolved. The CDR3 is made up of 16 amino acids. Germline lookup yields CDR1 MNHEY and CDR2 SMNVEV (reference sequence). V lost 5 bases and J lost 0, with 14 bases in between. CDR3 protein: CASSPGRLSSYNEQFF. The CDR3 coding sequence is TGTGCCAGCAGTCCTGGCAGGCTAAGCTCCTACAATGAGCAGTTCTTC.

The CDR3 nucleotides are TGTGCCAGCAGCGCAGGTGGGGCCACCCAAGAGACCCAGTACTTC. Its translation is CASSAGGATQETQYF. The chain couples TRBV9 to TRBJ2-5, with D perhaps matching TRBD1 (5 bases). Germline V gene lookup returns CDR1 SGDLS and CDR2 YYNGEE. V was pared by 3 bases and J by 1 base, with 13 bases between. The CDR3 extends over 15 amino acids.